The T cell receptor beta chain under discussion was sequenced for a study of OX40 agonist ivuxolimab in advanced cancers. Study overall: Patients were dosed with the agonistic anti-OX40 (CD134) antibody ivuxolimab. Ivuxolimab was administered intravenously to patients at 0.01 to 10 mg/kg every 2 weeks. Two cutaneous melanoma patients and one hepatocellular carcinoma patient, three in all, had partial responses.

Details on this clone: Its antigen is unknown.

Profiled with immunoSEQ multiplex PCR; TCRdb holds only in-frame clones, not every one. The sample contains around 89,000 clones, roughly 88% of which appear only once. The CDR3 has 14 amino acids. Trimming removed 3 bases at V and 4 bases at J, with 15 bases between. The germline V gene encodes CDR1 SQVTM and CDR2 ANQGSEA. Points from the study as a whole: With doses of 0.1 to 3.0 mg/kg, CD4+ and CD8+ blood T cells had undergone clonal expansion by week 6.

This clonotype originated in an adult with an advanced solid tumor such as melanoma, head and neck, liver or kidney cancer. V is TRBV29-1 and J is TRBJ1-1; D unresolved. The starting material was CD4+ or CD8+ T cells sorted from blood, obtained in a trial of the OX40 agonist ivuxolimab. The CDR3: CSVESSASGTEAFF. CDR3 bases: TGCAGCGTTGAGTCTTCAGCCTCTGGCACTGAAGCTTTCTTT.